Below, 20 T cell receptor beta chains from the same sample are listed, as sequenced in a study of T cells after yellow fever vaccination. A single record per CDR3 protein comes from TCRdb applying MiXCR to the 5' RACE reads. The data contain 500,000 to 650,000 distinct CDR3 sequences, about 12% of them seen just once; the ten biggest clones take up about 16%. The sequencing used PBMCs, collected on the day of the yellow fever booster vaccination. These receptors were obtained from a man aged 25 to 45 who received the YFV17D yellow fever vaccine.

This clonotype occurred a few times. A read error may account for a junction end that differs from germline. The gene calls are TRBV2 and TRBJ2-1; 7 bases match TRBD1. This CDR3 is built from 14 residues. Germline assignment: CDR1 SNHLY and CDR2 FYNNEI. CDR3 amino acids: CALKATGSRGEQFF. The CDR3, as DNA: TGCGCCCTCAAGGCGACAGGGTCGAGGGGTGAGCAGTTCTTC.

The table lists this clonotype with a few counts. The CDR3 DNA is TGTGCCACCAGTGACCACGGACTAGCGGGAGTAGAGACCCAGTACTTC. It translates to CATSDHGLAGVETQYF. The chain carries TRBV24-1 and TRBJ2-5; 13 bases agree with TRBD2. The CDR3 covers 16 residues. The J segment lost 4 bases and the V segment lost 4 bases, leaving 5 bases of the junction unmatched. Germline V gene sequence: CDR1 KGHDR, CDR2 SFDVKD.

This clonotype was counted only a few times. This chain connects TRBV18 to TRBJ2-7; 8 bases are a match to TRBD1. Per the germline V gene, CDR1 is KGHSH and CDR2 is LQKENI. V lost 2 bases to trimming and J lost 2 bases; unmatched junction nucleotides: 5. CDR3 length: 15 residues. The CDR3 DNA follows: TGTGCCAGCTCACCAAGGCAGGGGGCTACCTACGAGCAGTACTTC. It yields the protein CASSPRQGATYEQYF.

This clonotype turned up a few times. The genes are TRBV7-9 and TRBJ2-7; D unclear. CDR3 length equals 11 residues. Trimming removed 0 bases from V and 7 bases from J, with 4 bases in between. Germline CDR1 is SEHNR and CDR2 is FQNEAQ (reference sequence). The chain's CDR3 is CASSLAKEQYF. The CDR3 nucleotides read TGTGCCAGCAGCTTAGCGAAGGAGCAGTACTTC.

The V call is TRBV5-1, the J call TRBJ2-7, with TRBD1 matching 7 bases. Trimming cost V 1 base and J 3 bases; bases outside gene matches: 7. The CDR3 spans 15 residues. Per the germline V gene, CDR1 is SGHRS and CDR2 is YFSETQ. CDR3 in DNA: TGCGCCAGCAGCTTGACCGTTAGGACAGGCTACGAGCAGTACTTC. Its protein is CASSLTVRTGYEQYF.

A few counts support this clonotype. V gene TRBV7-2 combines with J gene TRBJ2-7, with D perhaps matching TRBD1 (5 bases). Germline V gene lookup returns CDR1 SGHTA and CDR2 FQGNSA. The CDR3 extends over 14 amino acids. The V end was cut by 1 base, the J end by 6 bases, with 13 bases between. CDR3 coding DNA: TGTGCCAGCAGCTTAGAACGACGGCAGGGCGAGCAGTACTTC. It encodes CASSLERRQGEQYF.

Here the CDR3 reads CASSQVGKNGRDEQFF. CDR3 in DNA: TGTGCCAGCAGCCAAGTTGGAAAAAACGGTCGCGATGAGCAGTTCTTC. V is TRBV4-2 and J is TRBJ2-1; D gene ambiguous. Germline CDR1 reads LGHNA; CDR2 reads YNFKEQ. With 1 base removed from V and 8 bases from J, the gap between germline ends came to 18 bases. The CDR3 consists of 16 residues.

This clonotype showed up many times. V is TRBV12-3 or TRBV12-4 and J is TRBJ2-1; perhaps TRBD2 as D (6 bases). With 5 bases removed from V and 7 bases from J, the gap between germline ends came to 9 bases. This CDR3 contains 12 residues. Here the CDR3 reads CASSPLANEQFF. The CDR3, as DNA: TGTGCCAGCAGTCCTCTAGCGAATGAGCAGTTCTTC.

This chain links TRBV24-1 with TRBJ2-7, with 10 bases that match TRBD1. Germline loops: CDR1 KGHDR, CDR2 SFDVKD. The CDR3 length is 14 residues. V gave up 5 bases and J gave up 4 bases; unmatched junction bases: 4. In DNA, the CDR3 is TGTGCCACCAGTGGGGGACAGGGGTCTTACGAGCAGTACTTC. Encoded protein: CATSGGQGSYEQYF.

This clonotype occurred a few times. This rearrangement joins TRBV20-1 to TRBJ2-5; 9 bases agree with TRBD2. Losses at the gene ends were 0 bases for V and 8 bases for J; bases not matched to a gene: 4. The CDR3 loop spans 13 amino acids. Germline V lookup: CDR1 DFQATT, CDR2 SNEGSKA (reference sequence). CDR3 in DNA: TGCAGTGCTAGAGATCTGGGACTAGCAACCCAGTACTTC. Translated, it gives CSARDLGLATQYF.

V usage is TRBV6-2 or TRBV6-3 and J usage is TRBJ2-1; 8 bases are shared with TRBD2. V lost 8 bases, J lost 10 bases, and 22 bases stayed unmatched. The CDR3 consists of 17 residues. Germline values: CDR1 MNHEY, CDR2 SVGEGT. The CDR3 nucleotides read TGTGCCAGCTTTGGGGGGCGGGAGGCACCCCGGAGGTACGAGCAGTTCTTC. Amino acids: CASFGGREAPRRYEQFF.

This clonotype showed up just a few times. The chain employs TRBV29-1 and TRBJ2-2; unclear D gene. The V end lost 4 bases, the J end lost 6 bases, and 9 bases lay between the germline ends. This CDR3 has 12 amino acids. Per germline, CDR1 SQVTM and CDR2 ANQGSEA. CDR3 DNA: TGCAGCGTTGTGGATGGGTCCGGGGAGCTGTTTTTT. It yields the protein CSVVDGSGELFF.

Comment on this clonotype: A much larger clone lies a single base off, so this may be a read error. CDR3 sequence (DNA): TGTGCCAGCAGTTACGGTCCGGGGGACAGGATCGGTGAGCAGTTATTC. Amino acid sequence: CASSYGPGDRIGEQLF. The chain carries TRBV6-5 and TRBJ2-1; 8 nucleotides align to TRBD1. The CDR3 is 16 amino acids. Germline lookup yields CDR1 MNHEY and CDR2 SVGAGI.

V gene TRBV29-1 combines with J gene TRBJ2-1, with D perhaps TRBD2 (5 bases). Germline CDR1 and CDR2: SQVTM and ANQGSEA. The CDR3 is made up of 12 amino acids. Trimming cost V 8 bases and J 4 bases, with 12 bases left between them. The DNA for the CDR3 is TGCAGCTGGCGCGGGCGGTACAATGAGCAGTTCTTC. This encodes CSWRGRYNEQFF.

This clonotype was picked up many times. The rearrangement uses TRBV12-3 or TRBV12-4 and TRBJ2-5; 10 nucleotides align to TRBD1. Germline trimming cut 5 bases from V and 1 base from J; bases unmatched to any gene: 4. The length of the CDR3 is 15 residues. CDR3 nucleotide sequence: TGTGCCAGCAGTCCGGACAGGGGGATCCAAGAGACCCAGTACTTC. Protein: CASSPDRGIQETQYF.

The genes are TRBV24-1 and TRBJ2-1; D remains ambiguous. CDR3 length: 17 residues. Deletions cut 3 bases from V and 0 bases from J, with 14 bases between. CDR1 is KGHDR, CDR2 SFDVKD, per germline. CDR3 DNA sequence: TGTGCCACCAGTGATCCAAAGACGCCGAGCTCCTACAATGAGCAGTTCTTC. This encodes CATSDPKTPSSYNEQFF.

The chain joins TRBV20-1 to TRBJ2-1, with D maybe TRBD2 (5 bases). The CDR3 has 16 residues. The germline V gene encodes CDR1 DFQATT and CDR2 SNEGSKA (reference sequence). Trimming cost V 1 base and J 5 bases, with 18 bases left between them. The CDR3 region has the DNA TGCAGTGCTAGAGTTTCTAGGAGGCAGCTGAACAATGAGCAGTTCTTC. It translates to CSARVSRRQLNNEQFF.

This clonotype was detected a few times. The V call is TRBV29-1, the J call TRBJ1-1; D gene ambiguous. The CDR3 runs 12 residues. Per the germline V gene, CDR1 is SQVTM and CDR2 is ANQGSEA. Trimming left V 7 bases short and J 0 bases short, with 9 bases between. CDR3 in amino acids: CSGGVLNTEAFF. CDR3 in DNA: TGCAGCGGGGGAGTTTTGAACACTGAAGCTTTCTTT.

V is TRBV4-3 and J is TRBJ2-1; D uncertain. Trimming took 0 bases from V and 7 from J, leaving 28 bases between them. The CDR3 has 20 residues. Per germline, CDR1 LGHNA and CDR2 YSLEER. This CDR3 is CASSQDHMVNNKLLRNEQFF. The CDR3 region has the DNA TGCGCCAGCAGCCAAGATCACATGGTTAATAACAAACTCCTTAGGAATGAGCAGTTCTTC.

The chain is built from TRBV14 and TRBJ2-4, with 12 nucleotides matching TRBD2. V lost 2 bases and J lost 2; bases outside the gene matches: 4. The CDR3 runs to 17 residues. Germline V gene data show CDR1 as SGHDN and CDR2 as FVKESK. The DNA for the CDR3 is TGTGCCAGCAGCCAAACTAGCGGGAGGATCACCAAAAACATTCAGTACTTC. This encodes CASSQTSGRITKNIQYF.